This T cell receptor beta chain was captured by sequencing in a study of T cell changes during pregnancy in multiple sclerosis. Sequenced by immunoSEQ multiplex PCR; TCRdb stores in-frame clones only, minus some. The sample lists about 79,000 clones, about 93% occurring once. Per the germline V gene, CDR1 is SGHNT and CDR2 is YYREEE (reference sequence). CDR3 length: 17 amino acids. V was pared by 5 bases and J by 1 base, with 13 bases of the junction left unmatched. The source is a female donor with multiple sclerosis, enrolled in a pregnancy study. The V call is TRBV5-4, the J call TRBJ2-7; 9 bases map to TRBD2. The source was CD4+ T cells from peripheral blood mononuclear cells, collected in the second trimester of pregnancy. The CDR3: CASSPGGSGRKSYEQYF. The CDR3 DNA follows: TGTGCCAGCAGTCCGGGTGGTAGCGGGAGAAAATCCTACGAGCAGTACTTC.